These 29 T cell receptor beta chains were sequenced from one sample in a study of blood T cell repertoires in COVID-19. Sequencing was performed with immunoSEQ multiplex PCR; in TCRdb, only in-frame clones are kept and a portion is missing. The data hold some 220,000 clones, with approximately 90% observed a single time. The sequenced sample was PBMCs or T cells enriched from blood (not recorded which). These receptor sequences come from a woman aged 35 to 49 with acute COVID-19.

CDR3 loop: CASTRGQRVQPQHF. The CDR3 DNA reads as TGCGCCAGCACACGGGGACAGAGGGTTCAGCCCCAGCATTTT. J is TRBJ1-5 and V is TRBV5-1; 7 bases align to TRBD1. Germline assignment: CDR1 SGHRS and CDR2 YFSETQ. The V gene end was trimmed by 6 bases and the J gene end by 6 bases; junction bases not matched to a gene: 9. This CDR3 is 14 amino acids long.

The chain has TRBV19 and TRBJ1-6; D gene ambiguous. Trimming pared 3 bases from V and 8 bases from J, leaving 11 bases between. Germline values: CDR1 LNHDA, CDR2 SQIVND (reference sequence). The CDR3 loop spans 14 amino acids. The chain's CDR3 is CASSMKTADSPLHF. CDR3 coding DNA: TGTGCCAGTAGTATGAAAACAGCCGATTCACCCCTCCACTTT.

This rearrangement joins TRBV15 to TRBJ1-6, with D perhaps matching TRBD1 (6 bases). CDR3 length: 15 residues. CDR1 LNHNV and CDR2 YYDKDF come from the germline V gene (reference sequence). V lost 0 bases and J 7 bases, leaving 10 bases between the germline ends. DNA of the CDR3: TGTGCCACCAGCAGAGATGACAGGACCAATTCACCCCTCCACTTT. As protein: CATSRDDRTNSPLHF.

This sequence joins TRBV19 and TRBJ1-1; the match to TRBD1 covers 8 bases. From germline, CDR1 is LNHDA and CDR2 SQIVND (reference sequence). This CDR3 has 15 residues. Losses at the gene ends were 5 bases for V and 5 bases for J; bases not matched to a gene: 10. The CDR3 region has the DNA TGTGCCAGTAGTCCCCAAAGACGACAGGGGACTGAAGCTTTCTTT. Translation: CASSPQRRQGTEAFF.

This clone was counted a single time. The V and J genes are TRBV27 and TRBJ1-2; the D is unclear. V was shortened by 0 bases and J by 7 bases, with 12 bases between the two germline ends. From germline, CDR1 is MNHEY and CDR2 SMNVEV (reference sequence). This CDR3 is built from 14 residues. The CDR3 DNA sequence: TGTGCCAGCAGTTTATCGTCTCAGGAGGCTGGCTACACCTTC. It is translated as CASSLSSQEAGYTF.

V usage is TRBV7-6 and J usage is TRBJ2-5; 13 bases are a match to TRBD2. The CDR3 consists of 16 residues. Germline V lookup: CDR1 SGHVS, CDR2 FNYEAQ. V gave up 5 bases and J gave up 5 bases; unmatched junction bases: 8. CDR3 amino acids: CASSRRGLAGLETQYF. CDR3 in DNA: TGTGCCAGCAGCCGTCGGGGACTAGCGGGGTTGGAGACCCAGTACTTC. Full variable domain (remainder filled in from reference TRBV7-6 and TRBJ2-5): GAGVSQSPRYKVTKRGQDVALRCDPISGHVSLYWYRQALGQGPEFLTYFNYEAQQDKSGLPNDRFSAERPEGSISTLTIQRTEQRDSAMYRCASSRRGLAGLETQYFGPGTRLLVL.

V usage is TRBV3-1 (or the pseudogene TRBV3-2) and J usage is TRBJ2-2; the match to TRBD2 covers 7 bases. This CDR3 comprises 17 residues. Germline V CDR1 and CDR2: LGHDT, YNNKEL (reference sequence). V shed 4 bases, J shed 4 bases, and the junction held 12 bases outside the gene matches. The CDR3 bases are TGTGCCAGCAGCCCGTGGACTAGTGGGTGGGGCACCGGGGAGCTGTTTTTT. Protein product: CASSPWTSGWGTGELFF.

The chain combines TRBV9 with TRBJ1-1; D may be TRBD1 (6 bases). CDR1 and CDR2 (germline): SGDLS, YYNGEE. CDR3 length: 16 amino acids. The V end lost 0 bases, the J end lost 6 bases, and 18 bases lay between the germline ends. The CDR3 DNA reads TGTGCCAGCAGCGTAGGCGGGGGCCCCGTTGCTTCTGAAGCTTTCTTT. Translating gives CASSVGGGPVASEAFF.

The chain is built from TRBV3-1 (or the pseudogene TRBV3-2) and TRBJ1-1; 8 bases map to TRBD1. The J segment lost 7 bases and the V segment lost 3 bases, leaving 4 bases of the junction unmatched. This CDR3 comprises 13 residues. Germline V gene lookup returns CDR1 LGHDT and CDR2 YNNKEL (reference sequence). The CDR3 DNA sequence: TGTGCCAGCAGCCAGCCGGGACAGGATGAAGCTTTCTTT. It yields the protein CASSQPGQDEAFF.

The chain carries TRBV5-6 and TRBJ1-1, with D tentatively TRBD1 (6 bases). V shed 0 bases and J shed 3 bases, with 15 bases lying between them. CDR1 and CDR2 from the germline V gene are SGHDT and YYEEEE. This CDR3 is 16 amino acids long. The CDR3, as DNA: TGTGCCAGCAGCTTGGCCGAATTACAGGGATACACTGAAGCTTTCTTT. This translates into CASSLAELQGYTEAFF.

This rearrangement joins TRBV10-3 to TRBJ1-2, with TRBD1 identical over 7 bases. The CDR3 is made up of 14 amino acids. Germline V gene lookup returns CDR1 ENHRY and CDR2 SYGVKD. Germline trimming cut 4 bases from V and 3 bases from J; bases unmatched to any gene: 5. In nucleotides, the CDR3 is TGTGCCATCAGTGCCGACAGGGACCACTATGGCTACACCTTC. Its translation: CAISADRDHYGYTF.

This clone was detected a few times. CDR3 DNA: TGTGCCAGCAGCCCCAGTGGAGCGGGGGGCTACACCTTC. Protein product: CASSPSGAGGYTF. The chain couples TRBV7-9 to TRBJ1-2; D remains ambiguous. Germline-derived CDR1 and CDR2 are SEHNR and FQNEAQ (reference sequence). With 5 bases removed from V and 8 bases from J, the gap between germline ends came to 15 bases. This CDR3 has 13 residues. The whole variable domain, filled in from reference TRBV7-9 and TRBJ1-2, reads DTGVSQNPRHKITKRGQNVTFRCDPISEHNRLYWYRQTLGQGPEFLTYFQNEAQLEKSRLLSDRFSAERPKGSFSTLEIQRTEQGDSAMYLCASSPSGAGGYTFGSGTRLTVV.

This clone was counted only a few times. V gene TRBV3-1 (or the pseudogene TRBV3-2) combines with J gene TRBJ1-1; D might be TRBD1 (5 bases). There are 14 residues in the CDR3. From germline, CDR1 is LGHDT and CDR2 YNNKEL (reference sequence). Trimming took 4 bases from V and 0 from J, leaving 9 bases between them. This CDR3 reads CASSRGGVNTEAFF. DNA of the CDR3: TGTGCCAGCAGCCGCGGGGGGGTGAACACTGAAGCTTTCTTT.

The chain joins TRBV7-9 to TRBJ2-3, with 9 bases lining up with TRBD2. V shed 1 base and J 0 bases; nucleotides not matched to a gene: 8. The CDR3 totals 18 residues. The germline V gene encodes CDR1 SEHNR and CDR2 FQNEAQ (reference sequence). As DNA, the CDR3 is TGTGCCAGCAGCTTAGGTTCTAGCGGGGAGCTAAGCACAGATACGCAGTATTTT. It yields the protein CASSLGSSGELSTDTQYF.

The chain uses TRBV18 and TRBJ1-3; D unresolved. This CDR3 has 16 amino acids. V lost 0 bases and J lost 0, with 9 bases in between. Germline V gene sequence: CDR1 KGHSH, CDR2 LQKENI. CDR3 sequence: CASSPPYGDSGNTIYF. The CDR3 DNA sequence: TGTGCCAGCTCACCACCGTACGGGGACTCTGGAAACACCATATATTTT.

This clone was counted once. V gene TRBV10-1 combines with J gene TRBJ2-1; TRBD2 matches at 9 bases. CDR3 length: 15 residues. Germline CDR1 reads WNHNN; CDR2 reads SYGVQD (reference sequence). Unmatched junction bases numbered 3, after V lost 2 bases and J lost 4 bases. The CDR3 loop is CASSEASGAYNEQFF. DNA for the CDR3: TGCGCCAGCAGTGAGGCTAGCGGGGCATACAATGAGCAGTTCTTC.

CDR3 nucleotides: TGTGCCAGCAGCGTATCTCCCGCGGCTAGCGAACCGTCCTCTGGGGCCAACGTCCTGACTTTC. Its protein is CASSVSPAASEPSSGANVLTF. V usage is TRBV9 and J usage is TRBJ2-6; D possibly corresponds to TRBD2 (6 bases). The V end was cut by 1 base, the J end by 0 bases, with 23 bases between. There are 21 residues in the CDR3. CDR1 and CDR2 (germline): SGDLS, YYNGEE.

The chain has TRBV15 and TRBJ2-3, with TRBD2 matching 8 bases. From germline, CDR1 is LNHNV and CDR2 YYDKDF (reference sequence). Trimming removed 6 bases from V and 0 bases from J; junction bases left unmatched: 2. This CDR3 comprises 14 residues. The chain's CDR3 is CATRERGSTDTQYF. The CDR3 nucleotides read TGTGCCACCAGAGAGCGGGGGAGCACAGATACGCAGTATTTT. The full variable domain, its missing parts supplied by reference TRBV15 and TRBJ2-3, is DAMVIQNPRYQVTQFGKPVTLSCSQTLNHNVMYWYQQKSSQAPKLLFHYYDKDFNNEADTPDNFQSRRPNTSFCFLDIRSPGLGDTAMYLCATRERGSTDTQYFGPGTRLTVL.

The chain carries TRBV9 and TRBJ1-6, with 11 nucleotides matching TRBD1. From germline, CDR1 is SGDLS and CDR2 YYNGEE. J was trimmed by 4 bases and V by 3 bases; bases with no gene match: 6. This CDR3 is built from 17 residues. CDR3 in DNA: TGTGCCAGCAGCGCTTCCGGGACAGGGGGTTATAATTCACCCCTCCACTTT. Protein sequence: CASSASGTGGYNSPLHF.

The genes are TRBV30 and TRBJ2-2; 7 positions agree with TRBD2. Germline assignment: CDR1 GTSNPN and CDR2 SVGIG (reference sequence). The CDR3 runs to 14 residues. V trimming: 4 bases; J trimming: 4 bases; junction bases outside the gene matches: 6. The CDR3 sequence is CAWIAGGGTGELFF. CDR3 sequence (DNA): TGTGCCTGGATTGCTGGGGGGGGCACCGGGGAGCTGTTTTTT.

The chain is built from TRBV6-4 and TRBJ2-5; 8 bases line up with TRBD1. Trimming removed 5 bases from V and 4 bases from J; junction bases left unmatched: 12. The CDR3 length is 16 residues. CDR1 MRHNA and CDR2 SNTAGT come from the germline V gene. Here the CDR3 reads CASSRTGQQHVETQYF. CDR3 nucleotides: TGTGCCAGCAGTCGGACAGGGCAACAACATGTAGAGACCCAGTACTTC.

This chain joins TRBV4-3 and TRBJ2-6, with unresolved D. Germline CDR1 reads LGHNA; CDR2 reads YSLEER. Deletions cut 0 bases from V and 0 bases from J, with 9 bases between. The CDR3 is 17 amino acids. CDR3 in amino acids: CASSQEVTSSGANVLTF. Written as DNA, the CDR3 is TGCGCCAGCAGCCAAGAAGTAACCAGCTCTGGGGCCAACGTCCTGACTTTC.

In its sample, this clone was seen a few times. V usage is TRBV6-2 or TRBV6-3 and J usage is TRBJ1-2; tentatively, D is TRBD1 (6 bases). V lost 0 bases, J lost 4 bases, and 15 bases lay in between. Germline CDR1 MNHEY, CDR2 SVGEGT. The CDR3 has 16 residues. The chain's CDR3 is CASSYSSGDSSYGYTF. The DNA for the CDR3 is TGTGCCAGCAGTTACTCATCAGGGGATTCTTCCTATGGCTACACCTTC.

CDR3 coding DNA: TGTGCCATCAGTGAACTGGGAGTCGGTGGCTACACCTTC. Translated: CAISELGVGGYTF. The chain links TRBV10-3 to TRBJ1-2, with D unclear. The CDR3 length is 13 residues. Looked up from germline, CDR1 is ENHRY and CDR2 is SYGVKD. V was pared by 3 bases and J by 7 bases, with 12 bases between.

The rearrangement uses TRBV9 and TRBJ1-4; D perhaps matches TRBD1 (6 bases). CDR3 size: 17 residues. V lost 4 bases, J lost 0 bases, and 16 bases lay in between. Germline values: CDR1 SGDLS, CDR2 YYNGEE. CDR3 bases: TGTGCCAGCAGCCCAGGACAGCTAGCTTCAACTAATGAAAAACTGTTTTTT. Translation gives CASSPGQLASTNEKLFF.

Only one count was recorded for this clone. This chain uses TRBV27 with TRBJ1-1; D uncertain. The CDR3 contains 12 residues. V shed 8 bases and J shed 1 base, with 8 bases lying between them. Looked up from germline, CDR1 is MNHEY and CDR2 is SMNVEV (reference sequence). Here the CDR3 reads CASSGWNTEAFF. The CDR3 DNA sequence: TGTGCCAGCTCCGGGTGGAACACTGAAGCTTTCTTT.

This CDR3 reads CASSLPGRTEAFF. CDR3 in DNA: TGTGCCAGCAGCCTACCGGGTCGCACTGAAGCTTTCTTT. The J gene is TRBJ1-1, the V gene TRBV5-6, with D uncertain. This CDR3 is 13 amino acids long. Germline CDR1 and CDR2: SGHDT and YYEEEE. Trimming shortened V by 4 bases and J by 4 bases, and 11 bases separated the two germline ends.

V usage is TRBV4-1 and J usage is TRBJ2-7; 10 bases match TRBD1. Germline assignment: CDR1 MGHRA and CDR2 YSYEKL. V lost 3 bases, J lost 6 bases, and 2 bases stayed unmatched. This CDR3 comprises 13 residues. The CDR3 DNA is TGCGCCAGCAGCCAGGGGACAGGGGCCGAGCAGTACTTC. Translated, it gives CASSQGTGAEQYF.

CDR3 nucleotides: TGCAGCGTTGGGAGGCGGACCGACTATGGCTACACCTTC. Amino acid sequence: CSVGRRTDYGYTF. The V gene is TRBV29-1, the J gene TRBJ1-2; D gene unclear. The CDR3 sequence is 13 residues long. Germline assignment: CDR1 SQVTM and CDR2 ANQGSEA. Trimming shortened V by 4 bases and J by 3 bases, and 12 bases separated the two germline ends.